This T cell receptor beta chain was obtained from a study of T cell changes during pregnancy in multiple sclerosis. This CDR3 is built from 13 residues. With 11 bases clipped from V and 0 bases from J, the junction kept 5 bases outside the gene matches. Germline V gene lookup returns CDR1 SNHLY and CDR2 FYNNEI. The repertoire was sequenced with immunoSEQ multiplex PCR; TCRdb's copy has only in-frame clones and lacks some. The table includes 30,000 to 45,000 clones, approximately 92% detected once. Sequencing was done on a sample of PBMCs (not recorded whether the cells were cultured). This sequence was found in a female donor with multiple sclerosis, enrolled in a pregnancy study. The rearrangement joins TRBV2 to TRBJ2-5; TRBD1 matches at 8 bases. CDR3 nucleotide sequence: TGTGCCTGGGACAGGCCCCACCAAGAGACCCAGTACTTC. This sequence encodes CAWDRPHQETQYF. Variable domain in full (rest from reference TRBV2 and TRBJ2-5): EPEVTQTPSHQVTQMGQEVILRCVPISNHLYFYWYRQILGQKVEFLVSFYNNEISEKSEIFDDQFSVERPDGSNFTLKIRSTKLEDSAMYFCAWDRPHQETQYFGPGTRLLVL.